The 20 T cell receptor beta chains below all came from one sample that was sequenced in a study of cytomegalovirus exposure and HLA in healthy donors (dated by TCRdb to about 2017). Receptor amplification or capture employed the immunoSEQ multiplex PCR assay. A mixture of 60 forward primers for TCR Vbeta segments and 13 reverse primers for TCR Jbeta segments was used in the multiplex PCR. TCRdb's version of the immuneACCESS table is confined to in-frame rearrangements and falls short of the full clone set. An unresolved V gene accounts for under half of the shortfall where checked; the remainder is of unknown origin. Here the sample has under 150,000 clones; 60% to 85% occur a single time. Of the sample, 1.3% is held by the ten largest clones. The sample consisted of PBMCs. These TCRs come from a middle-aged woman in good health and CMV-seronegative.

V usage is TRBV6-5 and J usage is TRBJ1-1; no firm D call. Germline V gene data show CDR1 as MNHEY and CDR2 as SVGAGI. V lost 0 bases and J lost 6, with 14 bases in between. This CDR3 spans 15 amino acids. The CDR3 DNA reads as TGTGCCAGCAGTTACTCCGAGTGGAGTAAGGCTGAAGCTTTCTTT. Translating gives CASSYSEWSKAEAFF.

In this sample, this clone turned up a few times. The V gene is TRBV15, the J gene TRBJ1-2; D is perhaps TRBD1 (6 bases). The germline V gene has CDR1 LNHNV and CDR2 YYDKDF (reference sequence). Deletions cut 4 bases from V and 8 bases from J, with 14 bases between. CDR3 length: 13 amino acids. The CDR3 spells CATSTNGGWGYTF. The CDR3 DNA reads as TGTGCCACCAGCACGAATGGGGGCTGGGGCTACACCTTC.

Note on this clone: One end of the junction varies from germline; a read error may be responsible. The chain is built from TRBV7-9 and TRBJ2-7, with 8 bases fitting TRBD1. This CDR3 spans 12 amino acids. CDR1 and CDR2 (germline): SEHNR, FQNEAQ (reference sequence). CDR3 sequence: CASTLQGGEQYF. The DNA for the CDR3 is TGTGCCAGCACCTTACAGGGGGGCGAGCAGTACTTC.

This rearrangement joins TRBV27 to TRBJ2-7, with TRBD2 identical over 7 bases. J lost 4 bases, V lost 5 bases, and 17 bases had no gene match. This CDR3 is 17 amino acids long. The germline CDR1 and CDR2 sequences are MNHEY and SMNVEV (reference sequence). This CDR3 reads CASSPGRLGILMYEQYF. As DNA, the CDR3 is TGTGCCAGCAGTCCCGGGAGGCTGGGGATCCTGATGTACGAGCAGTACTTC.

The chain combines TRBV7-2 with TRBJ1-5, with D maybe TRBD1 (5 bases). The germline V gene has CDR1 SGHTA and CDR2 FQGNSA. Trimming cost V 1 base and J 0 bases, with 13 bases left between them. The CDR3 loop spans 17 amino acids. CDR3 nucleotide sequence: TGTGCCAGCAGCTTAGTGGGCAGGGCTTATAGCAATCAGCCCCAGCATTTT. This sequence encodes CASSLVGRAYSNQPQHF.

The rearrangement joins TRBV19 to TRBJ1-1; D remains unclear. Per the germline V gene, CDR1 is LNHDA and CDR2 is SQIVND (reference sequence). This CDR3 is built from 11 residues. V dropped 8 bases and J dropped 10 bases, with 14 bases sitting between them. The CDR3 DNA reads as TGTGCCAGTCTCAATGCTCGGAGAGCTTTCTTT. The encoded protein is CASLNARRAFF.

Here the CDR3 DNA reads TGTGCCAGCAGTCCAGGCAGGGGCTACGAGCAGTACTTC. Translation gives CASSPGRGYEQYF. The genes are TRBV2 and TRBJ2-7; D possibly corresponds to TRBD1 (6 bases). The V gene's germline CDR1 is SNHLY and CDR2 FYNNEI. The CDR3 consists of 13 residues. The V gene lost 5 bases and the J gene lost 3 bases, with 11 bases spanning the gap.

This chain links TRBV4-3 with TRBJ2-3; 8 bases match TRBD2. Germline V gene sequence: CDR1 LGHNA, CDR2 YSLEER. The junction had 14 bases not matched to a gene; V was cut back by 0 bases and J by 0 bases. The CDR3 totals 20 residues. CDR3 DNA sequence: TGCGCCAGCAGCCAAGATAGTCGGGGGGGCCTTTTAGATAGCACAGATACGCAGTATTTT. This gives the protein CASSQDSRGGLLDSTDTQYF.

This clone showed up just a few times. The V gene is TRBV5-3, the J gene TRBJ2-7; 8 bases align to TRBD2. TRBV5-3 is noted as an ORF with a role that remains uncertain. Germline trimming cut 4 bases from V and 7 bases from J; bases unmatched to any gene: 16. This CDR3 comprises 16 residues. The CDR3: CARSLRPGLGATEQYF. The CDR3 DNA reads TGTGCCAGAAGCCTACGACCGGGACTAGGGGCTACGGAGCAGTACTTC.

The rearrangement joins TRBV7-9 to TRBJ1-4, with TRBD1 matching over 7 bases. V dropped 5 bases and J dropped 3; count of bases not matched to a gene: 3. This CDR3 contains 14 residues. The germline gives CDR1 SEHNR, CDR2 FQNEAQ (reference sequence). This CDR3 is CASSATGSNEKLFF. CDR3 nucleotide sequence: TGTGCCAGCAGCGCGACAGGGTCTAATGAAAAACTGTTTTTT.

The chain combines TRBV2 with TRBJ1-5; the D gene is possibly TRBD1 (5 bases). Germline-derived CDR1 and CDR2 are SNHLY and FYNNEI. Trimming removed 1 base at V and 6 bases at J, with 10 bases between. The CDR3 runs to 14 residues. In DNA form, the CDR3 reads TGTGCCAGCAGTGAAGGAGGAAGGGGTCAGCCCCAGCATTTT. Protein product: CASSEGGRGQPQHF.

The gene calls are TRBV27 and TRBJ2-7; D remains unclear. V was cut by 2 bases and J by 2 bases, with 7 bases left in between. This CDR3 has 13 amino acids. Germline CDR1 reads MNHEY; CDR2 reads SMNVEV (reference sequence). CDR3 in amino acids: CASSLIGAYEQYF. The CDR3 DNA reads as TGTGCCAGCAGTTTAATCGGAGCCTACGAGCAGTACTTC.

The chain carries TRBV6-6 and TRBJ2-5; a weak D match, TRBD1 (6 bases). The assigned J gene may be wrong: the sequence end matches TRBJ2-7 better. CDR3 length equals 15 residues. Germline V CDR1 and CDR2: MNHNY, SVGAGI (reference sequence). As DNA, the CDR3 is TGTGCCAGCAGTTACCCAACAGGGCTCGGTCACGAGCAGTACTTC. It codes for CASSYPTGLGHEQYF.

This chain links TRBV2 with TRBJ1-1, with 9 bases fitting TRBD1. This CDR3 has 16 amino acids. Germline V gene data show CDR1 as SNHLY and CDR2 as FYNNEI. V was pared by 7 bases and J by 3 bases, with 12 bases of the junction left unmatched. CDR3 in amino acids: CASKSGQGSWDTEAFF. The CDR3 DNA reads TGTGCCAGCAAGTCGGGACAGGGTTCGTGGGACACTGAAGCTTTCTTT.

The V and J genes are TRBV5-4 and TRBJ2-3, with 8 bases identical to TRBD1. Per the germline V gene, CDR1 is SGHNT and CDR2 is YYREEE (reference sequence). Losses at the gene ends were 0 bases for V and 5 bases for J; bases not matched to a gene: 8. There are 16 residues in the CDR3. The CDR3 DNA reads as TGTGCCAGCAGCTTGGCCAGGGGGCAGCAAGGAGATACGCAGTATTTT. Translation: CASSLARGQQGDTQYF.

This clone was observed once. The chain has TRBV6-5 and TRBJ2-5; D gene uncertain. The germline CDR1 and CDR2 sequences are MNHEY and SVGAGI. The CDR3 is 13 residues long. The ends were cut back, 5 bases at V and 5 bases at J, with 12 bases in the middle. The CDR3 nucleotides are TGTGCCAGCAGTCACCCCACATGGGAGACCCAGTACTTC. It encodes CASSHPTWETQYF.

The chain recombines TRBV19 with TRBJ1-2, with unresolved D. CDR1 and CDR2 (germline): LNHDA, SQIVND (reference sequence). CDR3 length: 16 amino acids. V lost 6 bases and J lost 6, with 23 bases in between. The CDR3, as DNA: TGTGCCAGTAGCAAATTCCCGGGCGGACTTAATGATGGCTACACCTTC. Its translation: CASSKFPGGLNDGYTF.

The rearrangement joins TRBV25-1 to TRBJ1-2, with D unclear. The CDR3 extends over 11 amino acids. V lost 2 bases and J lost 7, with 5 bases in between. Germline V gene lookup returns CDR1 MGHDK and CDR2 SYGVNS. CDR3 region: CASSEGSGYTF. CDR3 coding DNA: TGTGCCAGCAGTGAAGGGAGTGGCTACACCTTC.

This clone was seen a handful of times. The rearrangement uses TRBV6-6 and TRBJ1-2, with D possibly being TRBD1 (5 bases). CDR1 is MNHNY, CDR2 SVGAGI, per germline (reference sequence). V lost 8 bases to trimming and J lost 8 bases, with 12 bases between them. CDR3 length: 11 amino acids. The CDR3 here is CASRSGGGYTF. The CDR3 region has the DNA TGTGCCAGCCGTAGTGGGGGGGGCTACACCTTC.

The chain couples TRBV6-4 to TRBJ2-2; the match to TRBD2 covers 14 bases. Germline CDR1 MRHNA, CDR2 SNTAGT. The CDR3 is made up of 18 amino acids. J was trimmed by 2 bases and V by 5 bases; bases with no gene match: 7. The CDR3 spells CASSSTGTSGGNTGELFF. CDR3 nucleotides: TGTGCCAGCAGTTCGACCGGGACTAGCGGGGGTAACACCGGGGAGCTGTTTTTT.